Below, one T cell receptor beta chain is given with its context. Its antigen is unknown. Qualities for individual bases were not recorded, and no much larger clone is one base off. This entry belongs to a study of shared clonotypes between healthy human individuals (dated by TCRdb to 2018 to 2021). With respect to the entire study: Three men and a couple of women, aged 18 to 49 years, made up the cohort. Per donor, three plates each were used for CD4 naive and CD4 memory, two for CD8 naive, and one for CD8 memory. To estimate repertoire size and how much clonotype sharing occurs between individuals, the study deeply sequenced the blood TCR repertoires of roughly 5 healthy adults. Different laboratories and diverse techniques were used to prepare libraries and sequence TCR repertoires, to increase sequencing depth and limit assay-specific biases. Per donor, leukapheresis produced somewhere between about 0.85 and 9.5 billion PBMCs.

Using the deep immunoSEQ assay, TCR CDR3 regions were amplified from genomic DNA by multiplex PCR. Extracted genomic DNA from each cell subset was spread evenly across all wells of several immunoSEQ 96-well plates, with each plate serving as a replicate. Each replicate PCR for sorted subsets received approximately 220 ng genomic DNA, equal to about 30,000 T cell genomes. The purified libraries were quantified using a Qubit 3.0 fluorometer, sized with a Bioanalyzer 2100, and then quantified again using the KAPA Library Quantification kit. A separate single-read 150-cycle Illumina NextSeq 550 flow cell was used to sequence each immunoSEQ 96-well plate. The paper's data handling went like this. Because the immunoSEQ output included only junctional sequences and no quality scores, the filtering could not be the same as the filtering used for full-length reads. To assign V/J genes and CDR3, sequences were annotated against IMGT germline references using PyIR, a Python wrapper for IgBLAST v1.9. Reads were removed for weak V/J assignments (E-value above 1e-6), missing CDR3, stop codons, out-of-frame junctions, or ambiguous translated residues. V3J clonotypes were defined as sequences sharing an identical inferred V gene, J gene, and CDR3 amino acid sequence. Percentage overlap between repertoires was calculated by dividing the number of shared unique clonotypes by the size of the smaller repertoire. Richness of each repertoire was evaluated using RTK rarefaction, the Chao1 estimator, and Recon v2.1 estimates of unobserved clonotypes. Generation probabilities were computed with OLGA for all TCRbeta clonotypes obtained by the gDNA method from several donors. The table was pulled from immuneACCESS by TCRdb, which kept in-frame rearrangements only. Such tables lose some clones; where checked, under half of the loss comes from unresolved V genes, and the rest has no known cause. That table is the source of V, J and clone size, and D and trimming were worked out from the DNA. The table for this sample lists about 1 million clones; about 76% of them were counted only once. Of the sample, approximately 1.5% is held by the ten largest clones.

Paper-wide results and their limitations: The small number of donors limited the genetic and exposure-history diversity represented. Even with the large sequencing depth, rarefaction of the sorted-subset datasets indicated that sequencing was incomplete. Only blood was sampled, and tissue TCR repertoires likely differ from those in blood. Based on pairwise subsampling, the degree of clonotype sharing among donors was expected to be affected by sequencing depth. Compared with non-shared clonotypes, the clonotypes found in all four sorted-subset donors had higher generation probabilities. When a handful of donors were compared, the shared fraction of clonotypes was roughly 4.8% for naive CD4, approximately 3.5% for naive CD8, 2% to 2.5% for memory CD4, and roughly 0.4% for memory CD8. Naive subsets generally had larger estimated clonotype richness than memory subsets did.

The junction shows trimming of 3 bases on V and 2 bases on J, and the gene matches do not reach 7 bases of it. CDR1 and CDR2, per the germline V gene, are SGHTS and YDEGEE. From cysteine to phenylalanine, the CDR3 is 15 amino acids long. Only CDR3 DNA remains: 45 bases, in frame from the first base. Donors were healthy HIV-negative adults with no recently reported acute infections or vaccinations. Every donor was a Caucasian adult living in Nashville, Tennessee, USA. CD4+ T cells were enriched by magnetic negative selection; naive cells were then positively selected on CD45RA, and the negative fraction formed the memory subset. Blood was obtained by leukapheresis, after which PBMCs were separated by Ficoll-Histopaque density gradient centrifugation and cryopreserved in liquid nitrogen vapor phase. Analytical flow cytometry was used to check the purity and quantity of every magnetically sorted T cell population. Genomic DNA was isolated from every sorted fraction and measured by UV absorbance on a Nanodrop 2000c.

The specimen was memory CD4+ T cells sorted from blood. The cell subset or site tag for this specimen amounts to: CD45RA-negative fraction. The chain is assembled from TRBV5-8 and TRBJ2-5, with 7 bases matching TRBD1. The origin of this receptor is a man aged 18 to 29 in good health. The DNA sequence is as follows: TGTGCCAGCAGCTCATTCAACAGGGGACAAGAGACCCAGTACTTC. This encodes CASSSFNRGQETQYF.